This passage covers 25 T cell receptor beta chains from one sample sequenced in a study of lymphopenia after photon versus proton radiotherapy. Here immunoSEQ multiplex PCR was the method, and the copy in TCRdb shows in-frame clones only, minus some. The sample records approximately 20,000 clones, nearly 95% being singletons. The source material was peripheral blood, sampled from a patient treated with proton-based radiotherapy. The receptors stem from a woman between 65 and 79 years old with pancreatic cancer. Some clones in this sample may be carry-over from other donors' samples.

The gene calls are TRBV4-2 and TRBJ2-1; 9 bases are a match to TRBD2. J was trimmed by 10 bases and V by 4 bases; bases with no gene match: 14. The germline V gene has CDR1 LGHNA and CDR2 YNFKEQ. The CDR3 has 16 amino acids. CDR3 DNA: TGTGCCAGCAGCCTTAGCGGGAGAGGGGGAAATGACGAGCAGTTCTTC. It encodes CASSLSGRGGNDEQFF.

The chain is built from TRBV13 and TRBJ2-1; 9 positions agree with TRBD2. CDR3 length: 17 amino acids. CDR1 PRHDT and CDR2 FYEKMQ come from the germline V gene (reference sequence). V lost 2 bases and J lost 0; bases outside the gene matches: 5. As DNA, the CDR3 is TGTGCCAGCAGCTTAATGCTAGCGGGAAGCTCCTACAATGAGCAGTTCTTC. It translates to CASSLMLAGSSYNEQFF.

The V gene is TRBV19, the J gene TRBJ1-1; the D is unclear. The V gene's germline CDR1 is LNHDA and CDR2 SQIVND (reference sequence). Trimming took off 0 bases at V and 8 bases at J, with 10 bases between the two ends. The CDR3 is made up of 13 amino acids. The CDR3 is CASSIDRYREAFF. In DNA, the CDR3 is TGTGCCAGTAGTATAGATCGTTACAGAGAAGCTTTCTTT.

This chain connects TRBV29-1 to TRBJ1-5, with 8 bases aligning to TRBD1. This CDR3 has 13 residues. V shed 4 bases and J 4 bases; nucleotides not matched to a gene: 3. Germline-derived CDR1 and CDR2 are SQVTM and ANQGSEA. The DNA for the CDR3 is TGCAGCGTTGTACAGGGGGGGAATCAGCCCCAGCATTTT. It encodes CSVVQGGNQPQHF. Drawing the rest from reference TRBV29-1 and TRBJ1-5, the complete variable domain is SAVISQKPSRDICQRGTSLTIQCQVDSQVTMMFWYRQQPGQSLTLIATANQGSEATYESGFVIDKFPISRPNLTFSTLTVSNMSPEDSSIYLCSVVQGGNQPQHFGDGTRLSIL.

The genes are TRBV5-4 and TRBJ2-3; D is unresolved. The CDR3 covers 13 residues. V lost 2 bases, J lost 5 bases, and 9 bases lay in between. CDR1 SGHNT and CDR2 YYREEE come from the germline V gene (reference sequence). CDR3 DNA: TGTGCCAGCAGCTTCGATCCGGGAGATACGCAGTATTTT. The encoded protein is CASSFDPGDTQYF.

The rearrangement links TRBV28 to TRBJ1-3, with D uncertain. V was cut by 2 bases and J by 3 bases, with 8 bases left in between. The CDR3 runs 14 residues. Per germline, CDR1 MDHEN and CDR2 SYDVKM. In nucleotides, the CDR3 is TGTGCCAGCAGTTTAGGTCGGATTGGAAACACCATATATTTT. Translating gives CASSLGRIGNTIYF.

This chain connects TRBV11-2 to TRBJ1-6; D is ambiguous. This CDR3 is built from 16 residues. The germline V and J ends were trimmed by 2 bases and 5 bases, with 13 bases remaining between them. CDR1 SGHAT and CDR2 FQNNGV come from the germline V gene. In nucleotides, the CDR3 is TGTGCCAGCAGCTTACACCCATCCGCTGATAATTCACCCCTCCACTTT. Encoded protein: CASSLHPSADNSPLHF.

The rearrangement links TRBV27 to TRBJ2-3; 8 bases fit TRBD2. The CDR3 runs to 13 residues. CDR1 is MNHEY, CDR2 SMNVEV, per germline (reference sequence). With 2 bases clipped from V and 6 bases from J, the junction kept 1 base outside the gene matches. The CDR3 region is CASSLREGDTQYF. The CDR3 DNA is TGTGCCAGCAGTTTACGGGAGGGGGATACGCAGTATTTT.

V is TRBV28 and J is TRBJ1-2; TRBD1 matches at 7 bases. CDR1 is MDHEN, CDR2 SYDVKM, per germline. With 4 bases clipped from V and 4 bases from J, the junction kept 9 bases outside the gene matches. This CDR3 has 15 amino acids. The CDR3 DNA is TGTGCCAGCAGTTCGGGAAGGGGGCAAGGCTATGGCTACACCTTC. Residues: CASSSGRGQGYGYTF.

The gene calls are TRBV18 and TRBJ2-7, with TRBD1 identical over 12 bases. V lost 6 bases and J lost 7; bases outside the gene matches: 10. Per the germline V gene, CDR1 is KGHSH and CDR2 is LQKENI. The CDR3 sequence is 15 residues long. In DNA form, the CDR3 reads TGTGCCAGCTCCCTGGGACAGGGGGCTTTGGGGGAGCAGTACTTC. Protein: CASSLGQGALGEQYF.

This sequence joins TRBV19 and TRBJ2-5; no reliable D call. CDR3 size: 11 residues. In germline, CDR1 is LNHDA, CDR2 SQIVND (reference sequence). V lost 5 bases and J 1 base, leaving 2 bases between the germline ends. CDR3 residues: CASSAQETQYF. The CDR3 coding sequence is TGTGCCAGTAGTGCCCAAGAGACCCAGTACTTC.

This chain uses TRBV6-6 with TRBJ2-1, with 9 positions matching TRBD2. J was trimmed by 3 bases and V by 6 bases; bases with no gene match: 9. The germline V gene encodes CDR1 MNHNY and CDR2 SVGAGI (reference sequence). CDR3 length: 16 amino acids. As DNA, the CDR3 is TGTGCCAGCAGCCCGGGGGGCGGGAGGGACTACAATGAGCAGTTCTTC. Protein product: CASSPGGGRDYNEQFF.

The chain uses TRBV9 and TRBJ1-1; D is uncertain. V shed 0 bases and J shed 0 bases, with 6 bases lying between them. This CDR3 contains 14 residues. The V gene's germline CDR1 is SGDLS and CDR2 YYNGEE. The CDR3 reads CASSVGRMNTEAFF. Here the CDR3 DNA reads TGTGCCAGCAGCGTAGGACGGATGAACACTGAAGCTTTCTTT.

The chain links TRBV6-4 to TRBJ2-7; the match to TRBD1 covers 10 bases. The CDR3 is 13 residues long. Unmatched junction bases numbered 2, after V lost 6 bases and J lost 3 bases. Germline loops: CDR1 MRHNA, CDR2 SNTAGT. The CDR3 nucleotides read TGTGCCAGCAGCTGGGACAGGGGCTACGAGCAGTACTTC. Encoded protein: CASSWDRGYEQYF.

This chain links TRBV9 with TRBJ2-1; 11 positions match TRBD1. Germline values: CDR1 SGDLS, CDR2 YYNGEE. The CDR3 runs to 17 residues. V was clipped by 4 bases and J by 7 bases; unmatched bases: 13. CDR3 residues: CASSLGLGQGVGNEQFF. The CDR3 DNA reads TGTGCCAGCAGCTTGGGCCTGGGACAGGGGGTGGGGAATGAGCAGTTCTTC.

The DNA of the CDR3 is TGTGCCAGCAGTTTATCACCGGGACTAGGTTCCTCCTACGAGCAGTACTTC. It specifies CASSLSPGLGSSYEQYF. This rearrangement joins TRBV28 to TRBJ2-7; TRBD2 agrees at 8 bases. The germline gives CDR1 MDHEN, CDR2 SYDVKM. The ends lost 1 base at V and 0 bases at J; junction bases unmatched: 8. The CDR3 is made up of 17 amino acids.

The chain recombines TRBV30 with TRBJ2-6; the D gene is possibly TRBD2 (5 bases). The CDR3 runs to 14 residues. V was pared by 4 bases and J by 2 bases, with 9 bases between. Germline-derived CDR1 and CDR2 are GTSNPN and SVGIG (reference sequence). The CDR3 sequence is CAWTWETGANVLTF. The CDR3 DNA sequence: TGTGCCTGGACTTGGGAGACTGGGGCCAACGTCCTGACTTTC.

The count of this clone is one. This rearrangement joins TRBV14 to TRBJ2-5; no firm D call. In germline, CDR1 is SGHDN, CDR2 FVKESK. This CDR3 spans 15 amino acids. Between the trimmed V and J ends, which lost 0 bases and 4 bases, there was a span of 12 bases. CDR3 bases: TGTGCCAGCAGCCAAGATTTAAAGACAAGAGAGACCCAGTACTTC. Its translation: CASSQDLKTRETQYF. The full variable domain, rest sourced from reference TRBV14 and TRBJ2-5, is EAGVTQFPSHSVIEKGQTVTLRCDPISGHDNLYWYRRVMGKEIKFLLHFVKESKQDESGMPNNRFLAERTGGTYSTLKVQPAELEDSGVYFCASSQDLKTRETQYFGPGTRLLVL.

V and J are TRBV18 and TRBJ1-1; TRBD1 might be the D (5 bases). This CDR3 comprises 14 residues. From germline, CDR1 is KGHSH and CDR2 LQKENI. Trimming pared 1 base from V and 4 bases from J, leaving 10 bases between. CDR3 sequence: CASSPQGRGTEAFF. CDR3 in DNA: TGTGCCAGCTCACCACAGGGGCGGGGCACTGAAGCTTTCTTT.

V gene TRBV29-1 combines with J gene TRBJ2-7; 13 bases line up with TRBD2. Trimming at V came to 7 bases and at J to 7 bases, leaving 13 bases not matched to a gene. CDR1 is SQVTM and CDR2 is ANQGSEA in the germline V gene. The CDR3 runs to 15 residues. CDR3 protein: CSGRTSGSGVSEQYF. CDR3 bases: TGCAGCGGAAGGACTAGCGGGAGTGGAGTGAGTGAGCAGTACTTC.

This chain uses TRBV5-1 with TRBJ1-1; D might be TRBD1 (5 bases). The CDR3 contains 18 residues. Germline V gives CDR1 SGHRS, CDR2 YFSETQ. Trimming shortened V by 4 bases and J by 3 bases, and 25 bases separated the two germline ends. The CDR3 nucleotides are TGCGCCAGCAGCGTGCCCCGCGCACTTGAGGGGTTCGACACTGAAGCTTTCTTT. Translating it yields CASSVPRALEGFDTEAFF.

The chain uses TRBV2 and TRBJ2-4; 8 bases match TRBD1. Looked up from germline, CDR1 is SNHLY and CDR2 is FYNNEI. The J segment lost 11 bases and the V segment lost 4 bases, leaving 10 bases of the junction unmatched. There are 14 residues in the CDR3. CDR3 DNA sequence: TGTGCCAGCAGTGTTGCAGGGTGGGGACAGGTTCAGTACTTC. Protein: CASSVAGWGQVQYF.

The rearrangement uses TRBV7-2 and TRBJ1-1; 10 positions match TRBD1. Losses at the gene ends were 5 bases for V and 4 bases for J; bases not matched to a gene: 1. The CDR3 sequence is 13 residues long. Germline V gene sequence: CDR1 SGHTA, CDR2 FQGNSA. The DNA of the CDR3 is TGTGCCAGCAGCGGACAGGGGGGCACTGAAGCTTTCTTT. This gives the protein CASSGQGGTEAFF.

V gene TRBV5-1 combines with J gene TRBJ2-3; 7 bases are a match to TRBD1. This CDR3 comprises 16 residues. V was clipped by 2 bases and J by 4 bases; unmatched bases: 10. The germline gives CDR1 SGHRS, CDR2 YFSETQ. In nucleotides, the CDR3 is TGCGCCAGCAGCTTACCGACAGGGATGGGGGCAGATACGCAGTATTTT. Translation: CASSLPTGMGADTQYF.

The chain carries TRBV28 and TRBJ2-7, with 9 bases lining up with TRBD1. Germline CDR1 reads MDHEN; CDR2 reads SYDVKM. The V gene end was trimmed by 3 bases and the J gene end by 6 bases; junction bases not matched to a gene: 6. This CDR3 is 14 amino acids long. The DNA for the CDR3 is TGTGCCAGCAGTTTGGCCGGGACAGGGCGCGAGCAGTACTTC. Residues: CASSLAGTGREQYF.